These 17 T cell receptor delta chains were sequenced from one sample in a study of human gamma delta and Vdelta1 T cells. TCRdb re-processed the PCR reads using CATT. The sample lists several hundred delta-chain clones, about 18% seen once, with 89% in the top ten. The sample taken for sequencing was Vdelta1 gamma-delta T cells from blood. The receptors were sampled from a human donor in good health.

On this clone: The protein that TCRdb holds for this DNA derives from a much larger clone and differs from the translated DNA at residue 8, which likely indicates a read error; the protein shown here is translated from the DNA. This sample includes further DNA sequences coding for the same CDR3. The J gene is TRDJ1, the V gene TRDV1; D perhaps matches TRDD2 (6 bases). Per the germline V gene, CDR1 is TSWWSYY and CDR2 is QGS. The CDR3 sequence is 23 residues long. The V end was cut by 4 bases, the J end by 1 base, with 37 bases between. CDR3 nucleotide sequence: TGTGCTCTTGGGGTCTTTACCCTCCTTCCGCCATCTATTTACTTGGTGGTCACCGATAAACTCATCTTT. Protein product: CALGVFTLLPPSIYLVVTDKLIF.

On this clone itself: This may arise from a read error, as a much more abundant clone is one base away. The chain links TRDV1 to TRDJ1, with D tentatively TRDD3 (7 bases). Germline CDR1 and CDR2: TSWWSYY and QGS. Trimming left V 0 bases short and J 1 base short, with 27 bases between. CDR3 length equals 21 residues. The chain's CDR3 is CALGELWPSHAPGGATDKLIF. CDR3 in DNA: TGTGCTCTTGGGGAACTCTGGCCTTCCCACGCACCTGGGGGTGCCACCGATAAACTCATCTTT.

There are a few counts of this clone. This DNA's translation differs at residue 4 from TCRdb's protein, which comes from a much larger clone; a read error is likely, and the protein shown is translated from the DNA. V gene TRDV1 combines with J gene TRDJ1; TRDD3 matches 11 bases. This CDR3 has 23 amino acids. CDR1 is TSWWSYY and CDR2 is QGS in the germline V gene. The CDR3 here is CALRDAGHPTVGGYAVVTDKLIF. The CDR3 nucleotides read TGTGCTCTTAGGGACGCGGGTCATCCTACCGTTGGGGGATACGCCGTTGTGACCGATAAACTCATCTTT.

Note on this clone: This is likely an artifact of a read error, given a far larger clone one base away. The sample carries other DNA sequences with the same CDR3. This chain links TRDV1 with TRDJ1, with TRDD3 identical over 10 bases. The germline gives CDR1 TSWWSYY, CDR2 QGS. The CDR3 is 18 residues long. Trimming took 6 bases from V and 4 from J; bases not matched to a gene: 17. Here the CDR3 reads CALGSGGIRRGKGDKLIF. DNA for the CDR3: TGTGCTCTTGGATCTGGGGGGATACGGCGTGGGAAGGGCGATAAACTCATCTTT.

Turning to this clone: Its ends do not fully match the called genes, so a read error is possible. The chain carries TRDV1 and TRDJ1; 9 bases agree with TRDD3. This CDR3 has 18 amino acids. CDR1 TSWWSYY and CDR2 QGS come from the germline V gene. CDR3 nucleotide sequence: TGTGCTCTTGGGGTGGACTTTCCTTACTACTGGGGGAGCGATAACCTCATCTTT. This codes for CALGVDFPYYWGSDNLIF.

The sample holds a few counts of this clone. The likely explanation is a read error, given a far larger clone one base away. The same CDR3 is also encoded by other DNA sequences in this sample. The V call is TRDV1, the J call TRDJ1; 11 bases match TRDD3. Germline V CDR1 and CDR2: TSWWSYY, QGS. Trimming removed 3 bases from V and 2 bases from J; junction bases left unmatched: 26. The CDR3 length is 23 residues. Here the CDR3 DNA reads TGTGCTCTTGGGGACGCGGGTCATCCTACCGTTGGGGGATACGCCGTCGTGACCGATAAACTCATCTTT. Translation: CALGDAGHPTVGGYAVVTDKLIF.

This clone was seen many times. The protein TCRdb lists belongs to a much larger clone and differs from this DNA's translation at residue 15, which points to a read error; the protein shown is made from the DNA. V is TRDV1 and J is TRDJ1, with 11 bases identical to TRDD3. The V segment lost 3 bases and the J segment 2 bases; nucleotides outside the gene matches: 26. The germline CDR1 and CDR2 sequences are TSWWSYY and QGS. The CDR3 totals 23 residues. The DNA for the CDR3 is TGTGCTCTTGGGGACGCGGGTCATCCTACCGTTGGGGGATACGTCGTTGTGACCGATAAACTCATCTTT. It yields the protein CALGDAGHPTVGGYVVVTDKLIF.

This clone is medium-sized within its sample. A far larger clone differs by one base, so this is likely a read error. This sample also contains other DNA sequences that code for the same CDR3. The gene calls are TRDV1 and TRDJ1, with 9 nucleotides matching TRDD3. The CDR3 totals 24 residues. In germline, CDR1 is TSWWSYY, CDR2 QGS. V lost 3 bases, J lost 0 bases, and 29 bases stayed unmatched. CDR3 DNA sequence: TGTGCTCTTGGGGAGTCTCTCCCTCTTCCGGGCTACTGGGGGACTTACTCTTACACCGATAAACTCATCTTT. It encodes CALGESLPLPGYWGTYSYTDKLIF.

J is TRDJ2 and V is TRDV1; 11 nucleotides match TRDD3. The germline gives CDR1 TSWWSYY, CDR2 QGS. This CDR3 contains 16 residues. V lost 5 bases and J lost 5; bases outside the gene matches: 7. The CDR3 DNA reads as TGTGCTCTTGGGTACCCCCCTGGGGGATACACAGCACAACTCTTCTTT. This sequence encodes CALGYPPGGYTAQLFF.

As regards this clone: This likely traces to a read error, being one base from a far larger clone. The chain couples TRDV2 to TRDJ1, with D unresolved. The CDR3 totals 17 residues. CDR1 and CDR2 (germline): GEAIGNYY, EKD. Here the CDR3 DNA reads TGTGCCTTTGACACCGTAAACGCGAGAGAATACACCGATAAACTCATCTTT. Amino acid sequence: CAFDTVNAREYTDKLIF.

In this sample, this clone turned up a few times. TCRdb's protein for this DNA is that of a much larger clone and differs from the translation at residue 13, likely a read error; the protein shown is the DNA translation. Other DNA sequences in this sample translate to the same CDR3. The chain combines TRDV1 with TRDJ1; D may match TRDD2 or TRDD3 (6 bases each). V was clipped by 3 bases and J by 2 bases, with 37 bases between them. There are 23 residues in the CDR3. Germline CDR1 is TSWWSYY and CDR2 is QGS. CDR3 region: CALGDAGHPTVGRYAVVTDKLIF. The CDR3 region has the DNA TGTGCTCTTGGGGACGCGGGTCATCCTACCGTTGGGCGATACGCCGTTGTGACCGATAAACTCATCTTT.

The sample holds a few counts of this clone. The TCRdb protein, from a much larger clone, departs from this DNA's translation at residue 20, likely by read error; the protein shown derives from the DNA. The chain employs TRDV1 and TRDJ1; TRDD3 agrees at 11 bases. Germline V CDR1 and CDR2: TSWWSYY, QGS. This CDR3 is 23 amino acids long. The chain's CDR3 is CALGDAGHPTVGGYAVVTDRLIF. In nucleotides, the CDR3 is TGTGCTCTTGGGGACGCGGGTCATCCTACCGTTGGGGGATACGCCGTTGTGACCGATAGACTCATCTTT.

About this clone: A read error likely explains this, since a far larger clone differs by one base. The chain combines TRDV1 with TRDJ1; 9 bases line up with TRDD3. CDR1 is TSWWSYY and CDR2 is QGS in the germline V gene. The CDR3 has 21 residues. The V and J ends lost 2 bases and 0 bases, in that order; junction bases with no gene match: 19. The DNA for the CDR3 is TGTGCTCTTGGGGAATCCTCCATCCGGACGTGGGGGATATGGGACACCGATAAACTCATCTTT. It yields the protein CALGESSIRTWGIWDTDKLIF.

Judged by abundance, this clone is medium-sized. A far larger clone is only one base removed, so a read error is likely. V usage is TRDV1 and J usage is TRDJ1; TRDD3 matches 8 bases. CDR1 and CDR2 (germline): TSWWSYY, QGS. Trimming took 3 bases from V and 0 from J; bases not matched to a gene: 30. The CDR3 has 24 amino acids. CDR3 bases: TGTGCTCTTGGGGAGTCCCTCCCTCTTCCGGGCTGCTGGGGGACTTACTCTTACACCGATAAACTCATCTTT. It is translated as CALGESLPLPGCWGTYSYTDKLIF.

Points on this clone: A far larger clone is off by one base, so a read error is likely. Other DNA sequences in the same sample also yield this CDR3. The chain uses TRDV2 and TRDJ1; unclear D gene. The V gene lost 0 bases and the J gene lost 0 bases, with 16 bases spanning the gap. This CDR3 comprises 17 residues. Germline lookup yields CDR1 GEAIGNYY and CDR2 EKD. The CDR3 reads CACDTVNAREYTDKLIF. CDR3 bases: TGTGCCTGTGACACCGTAAACGCGAGGGAATACACCGATAAACTCATCTTT.

This clone came up a few times. V usage is TRDV1 and J usage is TRDJ1; D may be TRDD3 (6 bases). The V gene's germline CDR1 is TSWWSYY and CDR2 QGS. V was shortened by 3 bases and J by 1 base, with 33 bases between the two germline ends. CDR3 size: 22 residues. DNA of the CDR3: TGTGCTCTTGGGGAGTCCCTCCCTCCGACATCTATTTACTTGGGGGTCACCGATAAACTCATCTTT. This translates into CALGESLPPTSIYLGVTDKLIF.

Notes on this clone: One end of the junction does not line up with germline, which may come from a read error. The genes are TRDV1 and TRDJ2, with 9 bases fitting TRDD3. Looked up from germline, CDR1 is TSWWSYY and CDR2 is QGS. The CDR3 sequence is 20 residues long. CDR3 sequence: CSGGLGDPGHRTPLTAQLFF. CDR3 DNA sequence: TGCTCTGGGGGGCTGGGGGATCCGGGTCACCGAACTCCGTTAACAGCACAACTCTTCTTT.